This T cell receptor beta chain is from a study of blood T cell repertoires in COVID-19. Study-level information: Spain, Italy and the United States supplied samples that represented acute and convalescent COVID-19.

It was during active infection that Seattle patients were enrolled and then longitudinally followed. Under the authors' procedure: Amplifying reference gene primers gave estimates of nucleated cell counts. Assay: immunoSEQ multiplex PCR; the TCRdb copy retains only in-frame clones and omits some. The V and J calls and clone size were taken over from that table, and D and trimming were inferred from the DNA. The sample gives 270,000 or so clones, around 85% of which show up once; 9.5% to 15% is in the top ten. With V trimmed by 3 bases and J by 6 bases, 12 bases remained unmatched. The CDR3 is 17 amino acids. CDR1 and CDR2 from the germline V gene are KGHSH and LQKENI.

V is TRBV18 and J is TRBJ1-5, with 9 bases fitting TRBD1. Sequenced material: peripheral blood. The clonotype comes from a woman in her twenties or thirties with COVID-19, enrolled during active disease. The CDR3 is CASSPIAQQGAGQPQHF. As DNA, the CDR3 is TGTGCCAGCTCACCTATTGCCCAACAGGGGGCCGGTCAGCCCCAGCATTTT.